A single sample is the source of the 10 T cell receptor beta chains below, sequenced in a study of blood T cell repertoires in COVID-19. Produced via immunoSEQ multiplex PCR; TCRdb's table is partial and in-frame only. Found here are over 10,000 clones, approximately 85% of them singletons; the top ten hold less than 6%. Sequencing was carried out using peripheral blood. These TCRs come from a human donor in a cohort sampled during active COVID-19.

The chain employs TRBV3-1 (or the pseudogene TRBV3-2) and TRBJ1-2; D might be TRBD1 (5 bases). Per germline, CDR1 LGHDT and CDR2 YNNKEL (reference sequence). This CDR3 contains 15 residues. The germline V and J ends were trimmed by 0 bases and 4 bases, with 12 bases remaining between them. The CDR3 protein is CASSQERTGRYGYTF. The CDR3 region has the DNA TGTGCCAGCAGCCAAGAAAGAACAGGCCGCTATGGCTACACCTTC.

This chain uses TRBV7-2 with TRBJ1-1, with D perhaps matching TRBD1 (5 bases). The CDR3 is made up of 18 amino acids. CDR1 is SGHTA and CDR2 is FQGNSA in the germline V gene. Trimming took off 4 bases at V and 4 bases at J, with 25 bases between the two ends. The chain's CDR3 is CASSSGSAGLGRVTEAFF. In nucleotides, the CDR3 is TGTGCCAGCAGCTCCGGGAGCGCAGGGTTAGGTCGGGTCACTGAAGCTTTCTTT.

CDR3 DNA sequence: TGTGCCAGTAGTACTACGGGACTCCGCACAGATACGCAGTATTTT. This gives the protein CASSTTGLRTDTQYF. J is TRBJ2-3 and V is TRBV19, with D possibly TRBD2 on 6 matching bases. V lost 4 bases to trimming and J lost 1 base, with 12 bases between them. Germline V gives CDR1 LNHDA, CDR2 SQIVND (reference sequence). The CDR3 runs to 15 residues.

This chain links TRBV11-3 with TRBJ2-7; 7 nucleotides match TRBD1. CDR1 and CDR2 (germline): SGHNT, YENEEA. The CDR3 covers 16 residues. J was trimmed by 6 bases and V by 5 bases; bases with no gene match: 16. The CDR3 region has the DNA TGTGCCAGCAGCCCCGAAAAGACAGGGTCGTGCGGCGAGCAGTACTTC. Translating it yields CASSPEKTGSCGEQYF.

This clone was found once. The CDR3 sequence is CSVERWGAGAFF. The CDR3 DNA is TGCAGCGTTGAGCGTTGGGGCGCTGGAGCTTTCTTT. V and J are TRBV29-1 and TRBJ1-1; D might be TRBD1 (5 bases). Germline V gene lookup returns CDR1 SQVTM and CDR2 ANQGSEA. V was clipped by 3 bases and J by 10 bases, with 15 bases between them. The CDR3 runs 12 residues. The full variable domain, rest sourced from reference TRBV29-1 and TRBJ1-1, is SAVISQKPSRDICQRGTSLTIQCQVDSQVTMMFWYRQQPGQSLTLIATANQGSEATYESGFVIDKFPISRPNLTFSTLTVSNMSPEDSSIYLCSVERWGAGAFFGQGTRLTVV.

J is TRBJ2-1 and V is TRBV7-3; TRBD2 matches at 8 bases. J lost 7 bases, V lost 6 bases, and 8 bases had no gene match. This CDR3 contains 14 residues. Germline V gives CDR1 SGHTA, CDR2 FQGTGA. The CDR3 nucleotides are TGTGCCAGCAGTACCGGGACTAGTCGGAATGAGCAGTTCTTC. This encodes CASSTGTSRNEQFF.

The chain joins TRBV6-1 to TRBJ2-1, with 7 bases that match TRBD2. V was clipped by 3 bases and J by 7 bases; unmatched bases: 9. The CDR3 runs 15 residues. Germline V gene sequence: CDR1 MNHNS, CDR2 SASEGT. CDR3 sequence reads: CASSDVGLGLNEQFF. The CDR3 coding sequence is TGTGCCAGCAGTGACGTAGGACTAGGGTTAAATGAGCAGTTCTTC.

CDR3 nucleotide sequence: TGTGCCAGCAGCCTGGCCGGAGGGCAAACCTACGAGCAGTACTTC. Amino acids: CASSLAGGQTYEQYF. J is TRBJ2-7 and V is TRBV28, with D perhaps matching TRBD2 (6 bases). Trimming took off 6 bases at V and 2 bases at J, with 17 bases between the two ends. This CDR3 is built from 15 residues. The germline gives CDR1 MDHEN, CDR2 SYDVKM.

This clone was seen a few times. This rearrangement joins TRBV3-1 (or the pseudogene TRBV3-2) to TRBJ1-2, with D possibly TRBD1 on 5 matching bases. The V and J ends lost 1 base and 8 bases respectively, with 14 bases between them. This CDR3 is 14 amino acids long. Per germline, CDR1 LGHDT and CDR2 YNNKEL (reference sequence). In nucleotides, the CDR3 is TGTGCCAGCAGCCAAGCTGAACAGGTCTACGGCTACACCTTC. Its translation: CASSQAEQVYGYTF.

The chain recombines TRBV5-1 with TRBJ2-5; D ambiguous. The CDR3 covers 13 residues. V dropped 7 bases and J dropped 2 bases, with 12 bases sitting between them. Germline V CDR1 and CDR2: SGHRS, YFSETQ. CDR3 sequence: CASRSRLQETQYF. The CDR3, as DNA: TGCGCCAGCCGGTCGAGGTTACAAGAGACCCAGTACTTC.